The sequence of this T cell receptor beta chain was determined in a study of T-cell memory formation after mild COVID-19. In the study overall: Clusters were largely donor specific. The study, taken as a whole, reports: What remained unconfirmed was the SARS-CoV-2 specificity of second-wave clones peaking on day 37.

5'RACE with constant-segment primers yielded barcoded, UMI-tagged TCR alpha and TCR beta cDNA libraries. TCRdb itself ran the 5' RACE reads through MiXCR, one entry per CDR3 protein. The sample lists over 6,500 distinct CDR3 sequences, around 32% occurring once. Germline CDR1 LGHNA, CDR2 YNFKEQ. The CDR3 is made up of 16 amino acids. With V trimmed by 3 bases and J by 3 bases, 5 bases remained unmatched. Sample share makes this clonotype medium-sized (0.01 to 0.1%). Its antigen is unknown. The chain combines TRBV4-2 with TRBJ1-5; TRBD1 matches at 10 bases. Sequences were obtained from PBMCs or a T cell subset sorted from them (not recorded which). The sequence came from an adult woman who had mild COVID-19 (a few samples of this study predate the infection). Cell type and time point are not known. CDR3 protein: CASSQRTGGYNQPQHF. The CDR3 nucleotides read TGTGCCAGCAGCCAGAGGACAGGGGGTTACAATCAGCCCCAGCATTTT.